The 32 T cell receptor beta chains in this list originate from one sample, sequenced in a study of cytomegalovirus exposure and HLA in healthy donors. The PCR had 60 Vbeta and 13 Jbeta primers. Only in-frame clones appear in the TCRdb table, and some are missing; sequencing was by immunoSEQ multiplex PCR. Of about 98,000 clones listed, roughly 77% are singletons. Input material: PBMCs. All receptors come from a man aged 35 to 55 in good health and CMV-seronegative.

The chain combines TRBV28 with TRBJ1-2; 9 bases match TRBD1. This CDR3 region has 15 residues. V lost 5 bases and J lost 4; bases outside the gene matches: 8. Germline V lookup: CDR1 MDHEN, CDR2 SYDVKM. This CDR3 is CASSPGTGKFYGYTF. As DNA, the CDR3 is TGTGCCAGCAGTCCAGGGACAGGGAAATTCTATGGCTACACCTTC.

The sample holds a few counts of this clone. The chain couples TRBV29-1 to TRBJ1-2; TRBD1 matches at 7 bases. The germline V gene encodes CDR1 SQVTM and CDR2 ANQGSEA. V dropped 0 bases and J dropped 7; count of bases not matched to a gene: 2. The CDR3 has 12 amino acids. CDR3 sequence (DNA): TGCAGCGTTGAAGAGGGACAGCTTGGCTACACCTTC. Its translation: CSVEEGQLGYTF.

The chain has TRBV6-1 and TRBJ2-3; tentative D call: TRBD2 (6 bases). V was pared by 6 bases and J by 4 bases, with 14 bases between. CDR1 and CDR2 from the germline V gene are MNHNS and SASEGT. The CDR3 length is 14 residues. The DNA of the CDR3 is TGTGCCAGCAGGCGGGGCCAGGGATCAGATACGCAGTATTTT. It is translated as CASRRGQGSDTQYF.

A note on this clone: Other nucleotide sequences in the sample specify the same CDR3. The CDR3 DNA reads TGCGCCAGCAGCTTGGGGACTAGCGGTAGCACAGATACGCAGTATTTT. Translated: CASSLGTSGSTDTQYF. The chain has TRBV5-1 and TRBJ2-3, with 10 bases fitting TRBD2. CDR3 length: 16 residues. Germline V CDR1 and CDR2: SGHRS, YFSETQ. The junction had 1 base not matched to a gene; V was cut back by 0 bases and J by 0 bases.

This clone was recorded once. This rearrangement joins TRBV18 to TRBJ2-5; 7 nucleotides align to TRBD2. After removal of 3 bases from V and 5 bases from J, the junction contained 9 bases not matched to a gene. CDR1 is KGHSH and CDR2 is LQKENI in the germline V gene. The CDR3 is made up of 15 amino acids. The chain's CDR3 is CASSPVRTSGETQYF. The DNA of the CDR3 is TGTGCCAGCTCACCTGTAAGGACTAGTGGGGAGACCCAGTACTTC.

The gene calls are TRBV9 and TRBJ2-1; TRBD2 matches at 11 bases. The CDR3 runs to 16 residues. Germline lookup yields CDR1 SGDLS and CDR2 YYNGEE. V gave up 2 bases and J gave up 0 bases; unmatched junction bases: 1. CDR3 DNA: TGTGCCAGCAGCGTGGGACTAGCGGTCTCCTACAATGAGCAGTTCTTC. Translated, it gives CASSVGLAVSYNEQFF.

The chain has TRBV30 and TRBJ1-6; D is possibly TRBD1 (6 bases). CDR3 length equals 14 residues. Germline CDR1 GTSNPN, CDR2 SVGIG (reference sequence). V lost 4 bases, J lost 4 bases, and 11 bases lay in between. The CDR3 DNA sequence: TGTGCCTGGAACACAGGGATGTATAATTCACCCCTCCACTTT. Translation gives CAWNTGMYNSPLHF.

The chain has TRBV10-1 and TRBJ1-1; D perhaps matches TRBD1 (6 bases). The CDR3 runs to 14 residues. Trimming stripped 1 base from V and 5 bases from J, with 11 bases between. Germline assignment: CDR1 WNHNN and CDR2 SYGVQD (reference sequence). The CDR3 DNA reads TGCGCCAGCAGTGAGTTCGGCAGGGGAACTGAAGCTTTCTTT. Its protein product is CASSEFGRGTEAFF.

The rearrangement uses TRBV28 and TRBJ2-1, with a possible D match to TRBD1 (6 bases). V was shortened by 5 bases and J by 9 bases, with 17 bases between the two germline ends. The CDR3 length is 14 residues. Germline V gene lookup returns CDR1 MDHEN and CDR2 SYDVKM. Here the CDR3 reads CASSDPDSRAEQFF. In DNA form, the CDR3 reads TGTGCCAGCAGTGACCCGGACAGTCGTGCTGAGCAGTTCTTC.

This clone was recorded a few times. V gene TRBV29-1 combines with J gene TRBJ2-2, with 9 positions matching TRBD1. The V and J ends lost 0 bases and 9 bases, in that order; junction bases with no gene match: 11. From germline, CDR1 is SQVTM and CDR2 ANQGSEA. This CDR3 contains 16 residues. CDR3 nucleotide sequence: TGCAGCGTTGAAGATCTGGGACAGGGTTTGGAAAGGGAGCTGTTTTTT. Translation gives CSVEDLGQGLERELFF.

For this clone: Lacking the conserved final phenylalanine or tryptophan, this CDR3 likely reflects a read error. Because the CDR3's place on the DNA is in doubt, the DNA is left out and the CDR3 is given as listed by TCRdb. This chain uses TRBV12-5 with TRBJ2-7; the table assigns TRBD1, which was not confirmed against the DNA. Ends included, the CDR3 has 15 residues. CDR1 LGHNT and CDR2 FRNRAP come from the germline V gene. The CDR3 loop reads CASGLVTQDIRDQIG.

The chain joins TRBV19 to TRBJ1-2; TRBD1 is a possible D gene (6 bases). V lost 7 bases and J lost 4, with 16 bases in between. The CDR3 loop spans 14 amino acids. Germline CDR1 is LNHDA and CDR2 is SQIVND (reference sequence). The CDR3 sequence: CASTRGGRTYGYTF. CDR3 sequence (DNA): TGTGCCAGTACCAGAGGGGGACGGACCTATGGCTACACCTTC.

The chain joins TRBV12-5 to TRBJ1-1; maybe TRBD1 (6 bases). Germline V gene data show CDR1 as LGHNT and CDR2 as FRNRAP. The CDR3 sequence is 16 residues long. Deletions cut 0 bases from V and 4 bases from J, with 15 bases between. CDR3 protein: CASGLVRTQGVTEAFF. The DNA for the CDR3 is TGTGCTAGTGGTTTGGTAAGAACACAGGGTGTCACTGAAGCTTTCTTT.

The table lists this clone with a count of one. V usage is TRBV6-5 and J usage is TRBJ2-7, with TRBD1 as a possible D gene (6 bases). Germline CDR1 MNHEY, CDR2 SVGAGI. Trimming cost V 5 bases and J 4 bases, with 15 bases left between them. The CDR3 runs 14 residues. The CDR3 DNA reads TGTGCCAGCAGTCCAGACAGGCCCAGGTACGAGCAGTACTTC. Protein product: CASSPDRPRYEQYF.

This clone appeared a single time. The chain has TRBV15 and TRBJ2-3; 12 bases are a match to TRBD2. Losses at the gene ends were 4 bases for V and 2 bases for J; bases not matched to a gene: 1. This CDR3 is 15 amino acids long. Germline CDR1 reads LNHNV; CDR2 reads YYDKDF (reference sequence). The CDR3 nucleotides are TGTGCCACCAGCACTAGCGGGGGGGCCACAGATACGCAGTATTTT. It specifies CATSTSGGATDTQYF.

This clone has a single count. The chain carries TRBV11-2 and TRBJ2-7, with TRBD2 identical over 7 bases. The CDR3 runs to 14 residues. J lost 4 bases, V lost 5 bases, and 8 bases had no gene match. Germline V gives CDR1 SGHAT, CDR2 FQNNGV. The CDR3 reads CASSPGTTVYEQYF. In DNA form, the CDR3 reads TGTGCCAGCAGCCCCGGGACTACTGTTTACGAGCAGTACTTC.

The CDR3 sequence is CASSELGSRTYEQYF. CDR3 bases: TGTGCCAGCAGTGAACTGGGGAGCCGGACCTACGAGCAGTACTTC. This chain uses TRBV6-1 with TRBJ2-7; a weak D match, TRBD2 (5 bases). V gave up 2 bases and J gave up 2 bases, with 13 bases separating them. This CDR3 region has 15 residues. The germline CDR1 and CDR2 sequences are MNHNS and SASEGT.

The J gene is TRBJ1-2, the V gene TRBV2; D is undetermined. The CDR3 is 10 residues long. V was pared by 8 bases and J by 5 bases, with 6 bases between. Germline V lookup: CDR1 SNHLY, CDR2 FYNNEI. In DNA form, the CDR3 reads TGTGCCAGCGCGGGGTATGGCTACACCTTC. Its translation: CASAGYGYTF. Full variable domain (rest looked up from reference TRBV2 and TRBJ1-2): EPEVTQTPSHQVTQMGQEVILRCVPISNHLYFYWYRQILGQKVEFLVSFYNNEISEKSEIFDDQFSVERPDGSNFTLKIRSTKLEDSAMYFCASAGYGYTFGSGTRLTVV.

The chain uses TRBV25-1 and TRBJ2-7, with D perhaps matching TRBD2 (6 bases). This CDR3 has 14 amino acids. Germline assignment: CDR1 MGHDK and CDR2 SYGVNS. The V end was cut by 4 bases, the J end by 3 bases, with 13 bases between. As DNA, the CDR3 is TGTGCCAGCAGTGGGGGCAAGGAGGGCTACGAGCAGTACTTC. As protein: CASSGGKEGYEQYF.

This clone was counted a few times. This chain connects TRBV7-9 to TRBJ1-3, with 7 bases fitting TRBD1. With V trimmed by 6 bases and J by 0 bases, 2 bases remained unmatched. This CDR3 contains 14 residues. The germline gives CDR1 SEHNR, CDR2 FQNEAQ (reference sequence). This CDR3 is CASRRDSSGNTIYF. The DNA of the CDR3 is TGTGCCAGCAGGCGGGACAGCTCTGGAAACACCATATATTTT.

This chain uses TRBV5-4 with TRBJ2-1; weak D call: TRBD1 (6 bases). V was shortened by 2 bases and J by 4 bases, with 13 bases between the two germline ends. The CDR3 consists of 15 residues. The germline CDR1 and CDR2 sequences are SGHNT and YYREEE (reference sequence). CDR3 region: CASSLVGAKYNEQFF. In nucleotides, the CDR3 is TGTGCCAGCAGCTTAGTGGGGGCGAAATACAATGAGCAGTTCTTC.

The genes are TRBV6-1 and TRBJ1-5; the D is unclear. Germline V CDR1 and CDR2: MNHNS, SASEGT. The CDR3 has 13 amino acids. Between the trimmed V and J ends, which lost 2 bases and 3 bases, there was a span of 5 bases. DNA for the CDR3: TGTGCCAGCAGTGAATCATTCAATCAGCCCCAGCATTTT. This sequence encodes CASSESFNQPQHF.

The chain couples TRBV10-3 to TRBJ2-7, with 7 bases matching TRBD1. Trimming cost V 8 bases and J 3 bases; bases outside gene matches: 4. The CDR3 length is 12 residues. CDR1 and CDR2 (germline): ENHRY, SYGVKD. This chain's CDR3 is CAISQGIYEQYF. The CDR3 DNA reads as TGTGCCATCTCACAGGGGATCTACGAGCAGTACTTC.

This sequence joins TRBV7-2 and TRBJ1-4; no definite D call. V shed 5 bases and J shed 8 bases, with 12 bases lying between them. Germline V gene sequence: CDR1 SGHTA, CDR2 FQGNSA. The CDR3 has 13 amino acids. The CDR3 spells CASSNPLREKLFF. CDR3 in DNA: TGTGCCAGCAGCAATCCCCTTAGAGAAAAACTGTTTTTT.

The chain recombines TRBV7-2 with TRBJ2-1; 8 bases align to TRBD2. V lost 1 base to trimming and J lost 5 bases; unmatched junction nucleotides: 4. The CDR3 runs to 15 residues. The germline V gene has CDR1 SGHTA and CDR2 FQGNSA. The CDR3 protein is CASSLVRGGHNEQFF. The CDR3, as DNA: TGTGCCAGCAGCTTAGTTCGGGGGGGCCACAATGAGCAGTTCTTC. Full variable domain (remainder filled in from reference TRBV7-2 and TRBJ2-1): GAGVSQSPSNKVTEKGKDVELRCDPISGHTALYWYRQSLGQGLEFLIYFQGNSAPDKSGLPSDRFSAERTGGSVSTLTIQRTQQEDSAVYLCASSLVRGGHNEQFFGPGTRLTVL.

The rearrangement joins TRBV6-1 to TRBJ1-1; 7 bases map to TRBD1. Germline V gene sequence: CDR1 MNHNS, CDR2 SASEGT. V lost 7 bases to trimming and J lost 5 bases; unmatched junction nucleotides: 7. The CDR3 consists of 13 residues. CDR3 region: CASIEGAETEAFF. DNA of the CDR3: TGTGCCAGCATAGAGGGGGCGGAGACTGAAGCTTTCTTT.

This clone was picked up one time. The chain has TRBV5-4 and TRBJ2-7; maybe TRBD1 (5 bases). Between the trimmed V and J ends, which lost 0 bases and 3 bases, there was a span of 22 bases. This CDR3 is built from 18 residues. Germline-derived CDR1 and CDR2 are SGHNT and YYREEE (reference sequence). Written as DNA, the CDR3 is TGTGCCAGCAGCTTGGGGAGCCAGGGCCTTTCCGCCAGCTACGAGCAGTACTTC. Its protein product is CASSLGSQGLSASYEQYF.

J is TRBJ2-6 and V is TRBV7-2; maybe TRBD1 (5 bases). Germline CDR1 reads SGHTA; CDR2 reads FQGNSA. Trimming removed 5 bases at V and 1 base at J, with 9 bases between. The CDR3 runs 15 residues. The CDR3 DNA is TGTGCCAGCAGCGCTCAGGGTTCTGGGGCCAACGTCCTGACTTTC. Protein: CASSAQGSGANVLTF.

The genes are TRBV7-8 and TRBJ2-1; D is perhaps TRBD2 (6 bases). This CDR3 contains 15 residues. V was trimmed by 4 bases and J by 6 bases, leaving 16 bases between them. Looked up from germline, CDR1 is SGHVS and CDR2 is FQNEAQ. The CDR3 bases are TGTGCCAGCAGCTCCTCAACCGGGACTCGCAATGAGCAGTTCTTC. It codes for CASSSSTGTRNEQFF.

As concerns this clone: At the DNA level, this CDR3 is encoded by other sequences in the same sample as well. The J gene is TRBJ2-7, the V gene TRBV18, with D tentatively TRBD2 (5 bases). Trimming shortened V by 2 bases and J by 6 bases, and 8 bases separated the two germline ends. CDR1 and CDR2 from the germline V gene are KGHSH and LQKENI. This CDR3 region has 12 residues. The DNA for the CDR3 is TGTGCCAGCTCACCAGGAGGAAGCGAGCAGTACTTC. Translating it yields CASSPGGSEQYF.

The chain joins TRBV5-1 to TRBJ2-5; 7 nucleotides line up with TRBD1. The CDR3 is 15 residues long. CDR1 is SGHRS, CDR2 YFSETQ, per germline. The J segment lost 2 bases and the V segment lost 4 bases, leaving 8 bases of the junction unmatched. As DNA, the CDR3 is TGCGCCAGCAGCAAAAACAGGGGTAAACAAGAGACCCAGTACTTC. Amino acids: CASSKNRGKQETQYF.

This clone was recorded a few times. The gene calls are TRBV19 and TRBJ2-7, with D perhaps TRBD1 (5 bases). The V gene lost 6 bases and the J gene lost 2 bases, with 17 bases spanning the gap. There are 15 residues in the CDR3. Germline V gene lookup returns CDR1 LNHDA and CDR2 SQIVND (reference sequence). This chain's CDR3 is CASRPTDSVPYEQYF. CDR3 DNA: TGTGCCAGTAGGCCCACCGACAGTGTTCCCTACGAGCAGTACTTC. Variable domain in full (rest from reference TRBV19 and TRBJ2-7): DGGITQSPKYLFRKEGQNVTLSCEQNLNHDAMYWYRQDPGQGLRLIYYSQIVNDFQKGDIAEGYSVSREKKESFPLTVTSAQKNPTAFYLCASRPTDSVPYEQYFGPGTRLTVT.